This record covers a single T cell receptor beta chain. Qualities for individual bases were not recorded, and no much larger clone is one base off. PBMC were thawed, rested overnight, stained with GMM-loaded CD1B tetramer, a Live/Dead dye and anti-CD3, and then sorted on a FACS Aria II. C32 glucose monomycolate purified from Rhodococcus equi was loaded onto CD1B tetramers. Before cryopreservation, the PBMC used for tetramer sorting had been depleted of CD14-expressing monocytes as part of a separate study. From each donor, some 100,000 tetramer-negative cells were sorted and were analyzed alongside the tetramer-positive cells. Antigen-specific T cells were sorted from several healthy South African adults using GMM-loaded CD1B tetramers. The source of the sample is a study of T cells in tuberculosis (dated by TCRdb to 2016 to 2019). Notes on the research overall: To characterize T cells specific for the mycobacterial lipid antigen glucose monomycolate (GMM), the study used CD1B tetramers together with high-throughput TCR immunosequencing. Overall study results and their limits: T cells that bind the CD1B-GMM tetramer with low affinity may not have been captured by the stringent sort gate.

The CDR3 numbers 15 residues from cysteine through phenylalanine. The DNA shown is the 45-base CDR3, in frame from base 1. Trimming accounts for 0 bases at V and 4 bases at J, while the number of junction bases matched to no gene is 5. CDR1 and CDR2 were assigned from the germline V gene as SGDLS and YYNGEE. Because TCR-alpha and TCR-beta chains were sequenced unpaired, no information on chain pairing was available. The immunoSEQ multiplex PCR assay was used to generate TCR libraries, with TCR-beta and/or TCR-alpha/delta assays applied to each sample. The amplified TCR libraries were sequenced using the Illumina high-throughput platform. Regarding the original processing steps: Clustering and dimensionality reduction relied on pairwise TCRdist distances among GMM-specific receptors from T cells that were either sorted ex vivo or expanded in vitro. Sequence motifs defined by gene usage and CDR3 content were checked for enrichment by comparing tetramer-positive and tetramer-negative populations. TCRdb took this table from immuneACCESS and kept in-frame rearrangements with V and J called. Such tables lack part of the clones; where checked against another copy, unresolved V genes explain under half of the gap, and the rest is unexplained. The DNA gave D and trimming, while V, J and clone size come from that table. This sample lists about 58,000 clones; roughly 90% were detected once. Of the sample, just over 20% falls within the top ten clones.

The receptor's source is an adult woman with latent tuberculosis. Recombination linked TRBV9 to TRBJ2-3; 7 central nucleotides agree with TRBD1. Sequencing was done on a sample of CD1b-GMM tetramer-negative cells sorted from PBMCs. Interpreted using the paper, the cell subset or site label stands for: T cells not binding CD1B-GMM tetramer, sorted from same donor. For the CDR3, the sequence is CASSVGSQGADTQYF. The nucleotide sequence is TGTGCCAGCAGCGTAGGGAGTCAGGGGGCAGATACGCAGTATTTT.